The 2 T cell receptor beta chains listed next were all sequenced from one sample in a study of T cells in Graves' hyperthyroidism and ophthalmopathy. Regions amplified from RNA transcripts were the TCR beta CDR3 regions. HTBI primers were used for first-round RT-PCR of the TCR CDR3. TCRdb recomputed calls from the multiplex PCR reads with MiXCR, one row per CDR3 protein. Of about 640,000 distinct CDR3 sequences listed, 20% to 25% are singletons. The sequenced material came from blood. All receptors derive from a man younger than 40 with Graves' ophthalmopathy.

This clonotype was detected ten times or more. The chain is built from TRBV2 and TRBJ1-5; 9 positions agree with TRBD1. The length of the CDR3 is 15 residues. After removal of 6 bases from V and 6 bases from J, the junction contained 9 bases not matched to a gene. Germline V gene sequence: CDR1 SNHLY, CDR2 FYNNEI. CDR3 sequence (DNA): TGTGCCAGCAGCCTGGGACAGGGTAGTTCTCAGCCCCAGCATTTT. The encoded protein is CASSLGQGSSQPQHF.

This clonotype was counted ten times or more. The chain employs TRBV12-3 or TRBV12-4 and TRBJ1-1, with D perhaps matching TRBD1 (6 bases). V was clipped by 7 bases and J by 4 bases, with 16 bases between them. The CDR3 totals 14 residues. The CDR3 coding sequence is TGTGCCAGCACGTCCTTTGGAGGGGGCACTGAAGCTTTCTTT. It encodes CASTSFGGGTEAFF.